This T cell receptor (beta chain) was identified during a study of shared clonotypes between healthy human individuals. Overall study findings and caveats: Sorted-subset samples were not fully sequenced, rarefaction indicated.

To note about this clone: Its antigen is still unknown.

With 0 bases removed from V and 0 bases from J, the gap between germline ends came to 12 bases. Looked up from germline, CDR1 is SGHDT and CDR2 is YYEEEE. The CDR3 is 16 residues long. The data were produced by immunoSEQ multiplex PCR, yet TCRdb's version contains in-frame clones alone and is incomplete. The sample shows roughly 2,500,000 clones, approximately 94% of them seen only once. Material for sequencing was naive CD4+ T cells from PBMCs. Subset given: CD45RA+ positively selected. The rearrangement links TRBV5-6 to TRBJ1-2, with TRBD1 as a possible D gene (5 bases). The source is a man aged 18 to 35 in good health. Some clones in this sample may be carry-over from other donors' samples. For the CDR3, the DNA is TGTGCCAGCAGCTTGGTCCGTCAGGGTGCTAACTATGGCTACACCTTC. Residues: CASSLVRQGANYGYTF.